These 17 T cell receptor beta chains were all obtained from the same sample, sequenced in a study of T cell changes during pregnancy in multiple sclerosis. Only in-frame clones appear in the TCRdb table, and some are missing; sequencing was by immunoSEQ multiplex PCR. The sample gives about 75,000 clones, over 80% of which show up once; approximately 0.41% is in the top ten. This sample comprised CD4+ T cells from peripheral blood mononuclear cells, obtained before pregnancy. These receptors all come from a female donor with multiple sclerosis, enrolled in a pregnancy study.

The rearrangement uses TRBV27 and TRBJ1-5; possible D gene TRBD1, 6 bases. The V gene's germline CDR1 is MNHEY and CDR2 SMNVEV (reference sequence). V was cut by 2 bases and J by 4 bases, with 12 bases left in between. The CDR3 loop spans 15 amino acids. The CDR3 is CASSLDTGPNQPQHF. Here the CDR3 DNA reads TGTGCCAGCAGTTTAGATACAGGGCCTAATCAGCCCCAGCATTTT.

In this sample, this clone turned up once. This chain joins TRBV5-1 and TRBJ2-5, with D unresolved. CDR3 length: 14 residues. In germline, CDR1 is SGHRS, CDR2 YFSETQ. V shed 4 bases and J shed 1 base, with 11 bases lying between them. Here the CDR3 DNA reads TGCGCCAGCAGCCCCACCAGATCCCAAGAGACCCAGTACTTC. Residues: CASSPTRSQETQYF.

The chain combines TRBV5-1 with TRBJ2-1; possibly TRBD1 for D (6 bases). The CDR3 is 15 amino acids. Germline loops: CDR1 SGHRS, CDR2 YFSETQ. Trimming removed 3 bases from V and 6 bases from J, with 16 bases in between. In DNA form, the CDR3 reads TGCGCCAGCAGCTCCCTGGGACACGACAGCAATGAGCAGTTCTTC. As protein: CASSSLGHDSNEQFF.

V and J are TRBV5-1 and TRBJ1-1; TRBD1 aligns across 8 bases. Looked up from germline, CDR1 is SGHRS and CDR2 is YFSETQ. The CDR3 runs to 14 residues. V shed 4 bases, J shed 4 bases, and the junction held 6 bases outside the gene matches. CDR3 sequence: CASSAGQGGTEAFF. The DNA for the CDR3 is TGCGCCAGCAGCGCCGGACAGGGAGGCACTGAAGCTTTCTTT. Full variable domain (missing parts from reference TRBV5-1 and TRBJ1-1): KAGVTQTPRYLIKTRGQQVTLSCSPISGHRSVSWYQQTPGQGLQFLFEYFSETQRNKGNFPGRFSGRQFSNSRSEMNVSTLELGDSALYLCASSAGQGGTEAFFGQGTRLTVV.

The chain combines TRBV15 with TRBJ2-1; TRBD2 agrees at 11 bases. V dropped 1 base and J dropped 7; count of bases not matched to a gene: 6. Germline-derived CDR1 and CDR2 are LNHNV and YYDKDF (reference sequence). The CDR3 consists of 16 residues. Here the CDR3 DNA reads TGTGCCACCAGCAGAGGTTCCGGGACTAGCGGAAATGAGCAGTTCTTC. It encodes CATSRGSGTSGNEQFF.

The V and J genes are TRBV5-1 and TRBJ2-1; 13 positions match TRBD2. There are 20 residues in the CDR3. J gave up 5 bases and V 0 bases, and 14 bases lay outside the gene matches. The germline V gene has CDR1 SGHRS and CDR2 YFSETQ. The CDR3 sequence is CASSLARGTSGRDRNNEQFF. CDR3 nucleotide sequence: TGCGCCAGCAGCTTGGCCCGCGGCACTAGCGGGAGGGACCGAAACAATGAGCAGTTCTTC.

The genes are TRBV5-6 and TRBJ1-2, with D maybe TRBD1 (5 bases). The V gene's germline CDR1 is SGHDT and CDR2 YYEEEE. V was trimmed by 4 bases and J by 8 bases, leaving 27 bases between them. The length of the CDR3 is 17 residues. CDR3 sequence: CASSTSPTGAGRLGYTF. CDR3 sequence (DNA): TGTGCCAGCAGCACCAGCCCTACGGGAGCAGGGAGGCTAGGCTACACCTTC.

This clone was picked up one time. The chain links TRBV7-6 to TRBJ2-7, with TRBD2 identical over 11 bases. The CDR3 totals 16 residues. From germline, CDR1 is SGHVS and CDR2 FNYEAQ. V dropped 6 bases and J dropped 2; count of bases not matched to a gene: 9. This CDR3 is CASSPLAGGVTYEQYF. The CDR3 region has the DNA TGTGCCAGCAGTCCCCTAGCGGGGGGAGTAACCTACGAGCAGTACTTC.

This clone was detected only a few times. The chain combines TRBV19 with TRBJ1-5; D perhaps matches TRBD1 (5 bases). The germline V gene has CDR1 LNHDA and CDR2 SQIVND (reference sequence). V gave up 7 bases and J gave up 1 base, with 11 bases separating them. There are 14 residues in the CDR3. DNA for the CDR3: TGTGCCAGTAAAACTCAGGGAAGCAATCAGCCCCAGCATTTT. It is translated as CASKTQGSNQPQHF.

In nucleotides, the CDR3 is TGTGCCAGTAACTTGGGGCGGAACACCGGGGAGCTGTTTTTT. Its protein is CASNLGRNTGELFF. The chain links TRBV19 to TRBJ2-2, with TRBD1 as a possible D gene (5 bases). The ends were cut back, 7 bases at V and 1 base at J, with 10 bases in the middle. CDR1 is LNHDA and CDR2 is SQIVND in the germline V gene (reference sequence). This CDR3 has 14 amino acids.

V and J are TRBV18 and TRBJ2-1; D perhaps matches TRBD1 (6 bases). Germline V gene data show CDR1 as KGHSH and CDR2 as LQKENI. The CDR3 contains 16 residues. The V gene lost 3 bases and the J gene lost 2 bases, with 14 bases spanning the gap. CDR3 amino acids: CASSPPDRRAYNEQFF. CDR3 nucleotide sequence: TGTGCCAGCTCACCGCCAGACAGGCGCGCCTACAATGAGCAGTTCTTC.

This clone was counted between two and nine times. The J gene is TRBJ1-3, the V gene TRBV10-3, with D possibly matching TRBD1 (6 bases). This CDR3 has 13 amino acids. The germline CDR1 and CDR2 sequences are ENHRY and SYGVKD. Trimming removed 11 bases at V and 3 bases at J, with 14 bases between. The CDR3 DNA reads TGTGCCGCCGTACAGGGTTTTGGAAACACCATATATTTT. Encoded protein: CAAVQGFGNTIYF.

The chain joins TRBV9 to TRBJ2-1; TRBD2 matches 12 bases. The trim removed 1 base at V and 9 bases at J, leaving 5 bases unmatched. The CDR3 is made up of 15 amino acids. CDR1 and CDR2 from the germline V gene are SGDLS and YYNGEE. CDR3 in amino acids: CASSVLAGGRGEQFF. In DNA form, the CDR3 reads TGTGCCAGCAGCGTACTAGCGGGGGGGCGCGGTGAGCAGTTCTTC. The variable domain in full, completed from reference TRBV9 and TRBJ2-1, reads DSGVTQTPKHLITATGQRVTLRCSPRSGDLSVYWYQQSLDQGLQFLIQYYNGEERAKGNILERFSAQQFPDLHSELNLSSLELGDSALYFCASSVLAGGRGEQFFGPGTRLTVL.

This chain uses TRBV28 with TRBJ2-7, with TRBD2 identical over 8 bases. Trimming cost V 4 bases and J 2 bases; bases outside gene matches: 4. The CDR3 contains 14 residues. Germline V gene data show CDR1 as MDHEN and CDR2 as SYDVKM. The CDR3 is CASSYPGGTYEQYF. CDR3 nucleotides: TGTGCCAGCAGTTATCCGGGAGGGACCTACGAGCAGTACTTC.

The V and J genes are TRBV18 and TRBJ1-2; tentatively, D is TRBD1 (5 bases). The CDR3 has 12 residues. The V gene lost 4 bases and the J gene lost 8 bases, with 11 bases spanning the gap. Per germline, CDR1 KGHSH and CDR2 LQKENI. The CDR3 reads CASSQGLRGYTF. The DNA for the CDR3 is TGTGCCAGCTCACAGGGACTCAGGGGCTACACCTTC.

This chain uses TRBV10-1 with TRBJ1-6, with TRBD1 identical over 8 bases. V gave up 3 bases and J gave up 9 bases; unmatched junction bases: 7. Germline values: CDR1 WNHNN, CDR2 SYGVQD (reference sequence). CDR3 size: 15 residues. The CDR3 is CASSERNRGGSPLHF. The CDR3 region has the DNA TGCGCCAGCAGTGAACGGAACAGGGGGGGTTCACCCCTCCACTTT.

V and J are TRBV6-5 and TRBJ2-7; tentatively, D is TRBD2 (5 bases). This CDR3 spans 11 amino acids. V gave up 5 bases and J gave up 7 bases, with 9 bases separating them. Germline values: CDR1 MNHEY, CDR2 SVGAGI. In DNA, the CDR3 is TGTGCCAGCAGTGTCCCGGGGGAGCAGTACTTC. This encodes CASSVPGEQYF.